This TCR beta chain was identified in a study of cytomegalovirus exposure and HLA in healthy donors. Notes on the study in general: Reportedly, HLA-A and HLA-B alleles of most subjects were accurately predicted from TCR beta.

Germline assignment: CDR1 MGHRA and CDR2 YSYEKL. The CDR3 sequence is 17 residues long. The J segment lost 5 bases and the V segment lost 2 bases, leaving 11 bases of the junction unmatched. 13 Jbeta primers and 60 Vbeta primers were used for the PCR. TCRdb's table, derived via immunoSEQ multiplex PCR, lists solely in-frame clones and lacks some. The sample carries 97,000 or so clones, about 81% recorded once. Worth noting for this clone: As yet, its antigen is unknown.

This sequence joins TRBV4-1 and TRBJ1-5; 8 bases fit TRBD1. This sequence originates from a man aged 35 to 55 in good health and CMV-seronegative. The sample was PBMCs. CDR3 amino acids: CASSQPTGVWFDQPQHF. CDR3 bases: TGCGCCAGCAGCCAACCGACAGGGGTCTGGTTCGATCAGCCCCAGCATTTT.